The 20 T cell receptor beta chains below come from one sample, sequenced in a study of shared clonotypes between healthy human individuals. Repertoires were generated with immunoSEQ multiplex PCR, while TCRdb's copy carries only in-frame clones and drops some. Among a few hundred thousand clones listed, more than 60% were seen once. Source material: memory CD4+ T cells sorted from blood. Subset defined: CD45RA-negative fraction. The receptors stem from a man aged 25-45 years in good health.

This chain joins TRBV19 and TRBJ2-2; 8 bases match TRBD2. The CDR3 extends over 15 amino acids. With 4 bases clipped from V and 0 bases from J, the junction kept 1 base outside the gene matches. CDR1 and CDR2 from the germline V gene are LNHDA and SQIVND (reference sequence). The CDR3 DNA follows: TGTGCCAGTAGTAGGGGACTAGCGAACACCGGGGAGCTGTTTTTT. Translation gives CASSRGLANTGELFF.

The chain joins TRBV4-1 to TRBJ2-7; weak D call: TRBD1 (6 bases). V was clipped by 2 bases and J by 11 bases, with 19 bases between them. From germline, CDR1 is MGHRA and CDR2 YSYEKL. This CDR3 spans 14 amino acids. The CDR3 spells CASSQNPDDRLKYF. CDR3 DNA: TGCGCCAGCAGCCAAAACCCTGACGACAGGTTGAAGTACTTC.

V and J are TRBV5-1 and TRBJ2-1; possible D gene TRBD1, 5 bases. The germline V and J ends were trimmed by 4 bases and 6 bases, with 17 bases remaining between them. This CDR3 has 15 residues. The V gene's germline CDR1 is SGHRS and CDR2 YFSETQ. The CDR3 sequence is CASSVIGAGPNEQFF. The CDR3, as DNA: TGCGCCAGCAGCGTAATAGGGGCAGGGCCCAATGAGCAGTTCTTC.

The chain uses TRBV6-1 and TRBJ1-5; possible D gene TRBD1, 5 bases. Per germline, CDR1 MNHNS and CDR2 SASEGT. V was clipped by 8 bases and J by 6 bases, with 20 bases between them. The CDR3 sequence is 15 residues long. CDR3 sequence (DNA): TGTGCCAGCTCGCCCGGGAAGGGGATGAGTCAGCCCCAGCATTTT. Residues: CASSPGKGMSQPQHF.

The chain carries TRBV7-3 and TRBJ2-1; D perhaps matches TRBD1 (6 bases). V was shortened by 0 bases and J by 8 bases, with 11 bases between the two germline ends. Germline V gene sequence: CDR1 SGHTA, CDR2 FQGTGA. The CDR3 has 14 amino acids. As DNA, the CDR3 is TGTGCCAGCAGCTTAACAGGGCAGGGGTATGAGCAGTTCTTC. Protein sequence: CASSLTGQGYEQFF.

The rearrangement uses TRBV4-3 and TRBJ2-5, with D possibly matching TRBD2 (5 bases). This CDR3 is built from 14 residues. The V gene's germline CDR1 is LGHNA and CDR2 YSLEER. V was pared by 6 bases and J by 4 bases, with 15 bases between. The CDR3 nucleotides read TGCGCCAGCAGTCGTGGGGAGTTCGGAGAGACCCAGTACTTC. The encoded protein is CASSRGEFGETQYF.

The chain uses TRBV5-6 and TRBJ2-5; D is undetermined. V lost 3 bases and J lost 5, with 20 bases in between. CDR3 length: 16 residues. The germline gives CDR1 SGHDT, CDR2 YYEEEE. The CDR3 protein is CASSYRAGVVRETQYF. The CDR3 nucleotides read TGTGCCAGCAGCTACCGTGCAGGCGTTGTTCGGGAGACCCAGTACTTC.

V is TRBV30 and J is TRBJ1-2, with 11 nucleotides matching TRBD1. Trimming at V came to 4 bases and at J to 7 bases, leaving 20 bases not matched to a gene. This CDR3 comprises 18 residues. The germline gives CDR1 GTSNPN, CDR2 SVGIG (reference sequence). The DNA of the CDR3 is TGTGCCTGGACCCGGGACAGGGGGTTTATTCACCTCGGGGGTGGCTACACCTTC. Translation gives CAWTRDRGFIHLGGGYTF. Full variable domain (outside the CDR3, taken from reference TRBV30 and TRBJ1-2): SQTIHQWPATLVQPVGSPLSLECTVEGTSNPNLYWYRQAAGRGLQLLFYSVGIGQISSEVPQNLSASRPQDRQFILSSKKLLLSDSGFYLCAWTRDRGFIHLGGGYTFGSGTRLTVV.

This chain links TRBV28 with TRBJ1-4; 9 nucleotides line up with TRBD1. The CDR3 is 14 amino acids. V lost 3 bases and J lost 6; bases outside the gene matches: 2. Germline CDR1 reads MDHEN; CDR2 reads SYDVKM. This CDR3 is CASSLTGGDEKLFF. CDR3 nucleotide sequence: TGTGCCAGCAGTTTGACAGGGGGAGATGAAAAACTGTTTTTT.

The chain recombines TRBV29-1 with TRBJ1-4; tentatively, D is TRBD1 (5 bases). Germline V lookup: CDR1 SQVTM, CDR2 ANQGSEA. This CDR3 has 13 amino acids. CDR3 nucleotide sequence: TGCGGGCCCACCAGGGCCTGTGGTGAAAAACTGTTTTTT. Translation gives CGPTRACGEKLFF.

This sequence joins TRBV2 and TRBJ1-4; no clear D. The CDR3 contains 15 residues. In germline, CDR1 is SNHLY, CDR2 FYNNEI. Trimming took off 7 bases at V and 0 bases at J, with 12 bases between the two ends. CDR3 in DNA: TGTGCCAGCACAAAAGGACGGCCAACTAATGAAAAACTGTTTTTT. This encodes CASTKGRPTNEKLFF.

The table lists this clone with a few counts. The chain recombines TRBV5-4 with TRBJ2-3; a possible D gene is TRBD1 (5 bases). CDR3 length: 14 residues. With 3 bases removed from V and 3 bases from J, the gap between germline ends came to 11 bases. CDR1 is SGHNT and CDR2 is YYREEE in the germline V gene (reference sequence). CDR3 region: CASSSRDQTDTQYF. In nucleotides, the CDR3 is TGTGCCAGCAGCTCCAGGGATCAAACAGATACGCAGTATTTT.

J is TRBJ2-5 and V is TRBV5-1; 7 positions match TRBD2. CDR3 length equals 15 residues. V dropped 0 bases and J dropped 3; count of bases not matched to a gene: 5. Germline values: CDR1 SGHRS, CDR2 YFSETQ. CDR3 coding DNA: TGCGCCAGCAGCTTGGCGGGACTAAATAAAGAGACCCAGTACTTC. Protein: CASSLAGLNKETQYF.

This clone was found once. The rearrangement joins TRBV7-2 to TRBJ1-2; D uncertain. In germline, CDR1 is SGHTA, CDR2 FQGNSA. The V end lost 1 base, the J end lost 5 bases, and 8 bases lay between the germline ends. The length of the CDR3 is 13 residues. For the CDR3, the DNA is TGTGCCAGCAGCTTAGACACGAATTATGGCTACACCTTC. Translation gives CASSLDTNYGYTF. The full variable domain, rest sourced from reference TRBV7-2 and TRBJ1-2, is GAGVSQSPSNKVTEKGKDVELRCDPISGHTALYWYRQSLGQGLEFLIYFQGNSAPDKSGLPSDRFSAERTGGSVSTLTIQRTQQEDSAVYLCASSLDTNYGYTFGSGTRLTVV.

The chain has TRBV6-6 and TRBJ1-5; D is ambiguous. V was cut by 4 bases and J by 3 bases, with 10 bases left in between. The germline V gene encodes CDR1 MNHNY and CDR2 SVGAGI (reference sequence). The CDR3 has 14 residues. Here the CDR3 DNA reads TGTGCCAGCAGTTCGTGGGGATTCAATCAGCCCCAGCATTTT. Translated: CASSSWGFNQPQHF.

This rearrangement joins TRBV18 to TRBJ1-1; D not certain. V was trimmed by 2 bases and J by 2 bases, leaving 9 bases between them. Germline lookup yields CDR1 KGHSH and CDR2 LQKENI. The CDR3 totals 14 residues. The CDR3 spells CASSPSRINTEAFF. The CDR3 DNA reads as TGTGCCAGCTCACCAAGCAGGATTAACACTGAAGCTTTCTTT.

The rearrangement joins TRBV5-1 to TRBJ2-3, with TRBD2 identical over 12 bases. The V gene's germline CDR1 is SGHRS and CDR2 YFSETQ. V was clipped by 3 bases and J by 2 bases; unmatched bases: 4. The CDR3 length is 16 residues. CDR3 amino acids: CASSSGLAGLTDTQYF. The CDR3 bases are TGCGCCAGCAGCTCCGGACTAGCGGGACTCACAGATACGCAGTATTTT.

This clone was seen once. This sequence joins TRBV25-1 and TRBJ2-1; 8 bases map to TRBD1. The germline V gene encodes CDR1 MGHDK and CDR2 SYGVNS. This CDR3 spans 15 amino acids. V was clipped by 6 bases and J by 6 bases; unmatched bases: 10. CDR3 residues: CASSPQGANFNEQFF. For the CDR3, the DNA is TGTGCCAGCAGCCCTCAGGGGGCAAACTTCAATGAGCAGTTCTTC.

This clone was detected only a few times. The chain is built from TRBV28 and TRBJ2-1, with no clear D. Germline CDR1 is MDHEN and CDR2 is SYDVKM. V shed 7 bases and J shed 6 bases, with 19 bases lying between them. The CDR3 has 15 amino acids. The CDR3: CASTLATHQTNEQFF. CDR3 nucleotide sequence: TGTGCCAGCACTCTCGCGACCCACCAAACCAATGAGCAGTTCTTC.

There are a few counts of this clone. The chain uses TRBV14 and TRBJ2-3, with 8 bases identical to TRBD1. Germline lookup yields CDR1 SGHDN and CDR2 FVKESK. V shed 2 bases, J shed 7 bases, and the junction held 17 bases outside the gene matches. The CDR3 has 18 residues. The CDR3 loop is CASSQRGGGDRSRYTQYF. The CDR3 region has the DNA TGTGCCAGCAGCCAACGAGGAGGAGGGGACAGGTCCCGATATACGCAGTATTTT.